This is a list of T cell receptor beta chains from one sample in a study of blood T cell repertoires in COVID-19. Clones were sequenced by immunoSEQ multiplex PCR, and TCRdb holds only the in-frame ones, with some missing. There are some 290,000 clones in the sample; about 86% occur only once, and 3.6% lies in the top ten. Input material: peripheral blood. The receptors originated from a man younger than 30 with active or convalescent COVID-19. The conserved cysteine and the conserved F or W are not part of the CDR3 here. D genes are given only for firm matches.

d_gene: TRBD2; v_gene: TRBV7-9; CDR3aa: ASSGYLAGTTDTQY
d_gene: -; v_gene: TRBV6-6; CDR3aa: ASSSTGSSYEQY
d_gene: TRBD2; v_gene: TRBV12-5; CDR3aa: ASGFLVAGGPETQY
d_gene: -; v_gene: TRBV25-1; CDR3aa: ASSVRDTDTQY
d_gene: -; v_gene: TRBV6-2/TRBV6-3; CDR3aa: ASSYSSIVGMTSDTQY
d_gene: -; v_gene: TRBV7-9; CDR3aa: ASSFSGGRLMNTEAF
d_gene: -; v_gene: TRBV5-5; CDR3aa: ASSRANNEQF
d_gene: TRBD1; v_gene: TRBV6-5; CDR3aa: ASRYTQGADNEQF
d_gene: -; v_gene: TRBV18; CDR3aa: ASSVGHRGTGELF
d_gene: -; v_gene: TRBV5-6; CDR3aa: ASSLGQGGGGYT
d_gene: -; v_gene: TRBV29-1; CDR3aa: SSTDSSYNEQF
d_gene: TRBD1; v_gene: TRBV15; CDR3aa: ATSRYRGSGDEQF
d_gene: TRBD2; v_gene: TRBV3-1/TRBV3-2; CDR3aa: ASTAGGSYNEQF
d_gene: TRBD1; v_gene: TRBV6-5; CDR3aa: ASSSGGAGTSEAF
d_gene: TRBD2; v_gene: TRBV15; CDR3aa: ATSRDLSGGFIEQF
d_gene: TRBD1; v_gene: TRBV2; CDR3aa: ASRRQGHDGYT
d_gene: TRBD1; v_gene: TRBV5-1; CDR3aa: ASSRLPGQGEGGPDTGELF
d_gene: TRBD1; v_gene: TRBV7-9; CDR3aa: ASSLRTGDTSPLH
d_gene: TRBD2; v_gene: TRBV5-1; CDR3aa: ASSLGLAGASEQF
d_gene: TRBD2; v_gene: TRBV6-2/TRBV6-3; CDR3aa: ASSTGLDTLAWETQY
d_gene: -; v_gene: TRBV4-1; CDR3aa: ASRSGLDTDTQY
d_gene: TRBD1; v_gene: TRBV6-5; CDR3aa: ASRDRGTGYEQY
d_gene: TRBD1; v_gene: TRBV10-2; CDR3aa: ATAPGQELPNTQY
d_gene: TRBD1; v_gene: TRBV27; CDR3aa: ASSYRGGNEKLF
d_gene: -; v_gene: TRBV6-2/TRBV6-3; CDR3aa: ASSPGFSSTDTQY
d_gene: -; v_gene: TRBV5-5; CDR3aa: ASSDDSFNQPQH
d_gene: -; v_gene: TRBV5-1; CDR3aa: ASSLFGRGDRHGYT
d_gene: TRBD2; v_gene: TRBV24-1; CDR3aa: ATSSSGGPQETQY
d_gene: -; v_gene: TRBV7-9; CDR3aa: ATRRGTEAF
d_gene: TRBD1; v_gene: TRBV5-1; CDR3aa: ASSWAGTGASYGYT
d_gene: -; v_gene: TRBV7-2; CDR3aa: ASSSAQFMTGELF
d_gene: TRBD1; v_gene: TRBV10-1; CDR3aa: ASSGNPSDRAINTDTQY